Listed below are T cell receptor beta chains from one sample, sequenced in a study of cytomegalovirus exposure and HLA in healthy donors. Some clones are missing from TCRdb's copy, which holds only in-frame ones; the method was immunoSEQ multiplex PCR. The table for this sample gives just over 80,000 clones. The sequenced material came from PBMCs. These receptors all stem from a woman younger than 45 in good health and CMV-seronegative. Both conserved end residues are part of each CDR3. D genes are given only for firm matches.

V	D	length	J	CDR3	DNA
TRBV7-2	.	16	TRBJ2-7	CASSFGFRAGSYEQYF	TGTGCCAGCAGCTTTGGTTTTCGAGCGGGTTCCTACGAGCAGTACTTC
TRBV5-8	.	16	TRBJ2-3	CASSRSGTPHTDTQYF	TGTGCCAGCAGCCGATCTGGCACCCCCCACACAGATACGCAGTATTTT
TRBV6-5	TRBD1	15	TRBJ2-1	CASSYRRTGFDEQFF	TGTGCCAGCAGTTACCGACGGACAGGGTTCGATGAGCAGTTCTTC
TRBV19	TRBD2	17	TRBJ2-3	CASTPASGRPGADTQYF	TGTGCCAGTACCCCCGCTAGCGGGAGACCGGGAGCAGATACGCAGTATTTT
TRBV30	TRBD1	14	TRBJ2-5	CAWSRGTGEKTQYF	TGTGCCTGGAGTCGGGGGACAGGGGAAAAGACCCAGTACTTC
TRBV5-1	TRBD1	15	TRBJ2-1	CASSSQGISGNEQFF	TGCGCCAGCAGCTCACAGGGGATATCAGGCAATGAGCAGTTCTTC
TRBV18	.	13	TRBJ2-7	CASSPGQSYEQYF	TGTGCCAGCTCACCAGGGCAGTCCTACGAGCAGTACTTC
TRBV15	.	12	TRBJ2-5	CATSRSGETQYF	TGTGCCACCAGCAGAAGCGGGGAGACCCAGTACTTC
TRBV18	TRBD1	17	TRBJ2-5	CASSPPTGRLDQETQYF	TGTGCCAGCTCACCACCGACAGGGCGGCTGGATCAAGAGACCCAGTACTTC
TRBV5-1	TRBD2	18	TRBJ2-7	CASSLAPTSGGVAYEQYF	TGCGCCAGCAGCTTGGCCCCGACTAGCGGGGGGGTAGCCTACGAGCAGTACTTC
TRBV6-1	TRBD1	15	TRBJ1-4	CASFGTGTTNEKLFF	TGTGCCAGCTTTGGGACAGGAACAACTAATGAAAAACTGTTTTTT
TRBV27	.	11	TRBJ1-2	CASRGAYGYTF	TGTGCCAGCAGGGGGGCCTATGGCTACACCTTC
TRBV11-2	TRBD1	14	TRBJ2-5	CASSLRGTGGTQYF	TGTGCCAGCAGCTTACGGGGGACAGGGGGGACCCAGTACTTC
TRBV5-4	.	16	TRBJ1-2	CASRQAGASLKRGYTF	TGTGCCAGCCGCCAGGCGGGGGCGTCTTTGAAACGCGGCTACACCTTC
TRBV2	.	14	TRBJ2-7	CASSVGRPSYEQYF	TGTGCCAGCAGTGTGGGGCGACCCTCCTACGAGCAGTACTTC
TRBV19	TRBD1	16	TRBJ1-5	CASSSPSGTGFQPQHF	TGTGCCAGTAGTTCACCCTCCGGGACAGGGTTTCAGCCCCAGCATTTT
TRBV20-1	.	11	TRBJ2-1	CSATSPNEQFF	TGCAGTGCTACTAGTCCCAATGAGCAGTTCTTC
TRBV7-2	.	15	TRBJ2-3	CASSSTARSTDTQYF	TGTGCCAGCAGCTCAACCGCCAGAAGCACAGATACGCAGTATTTT
TRBV18	.	13	TRBJ1-2	CASSPGQNYGYTF	TGTGCCAGCTCACCGGGGCAGAACTATGGCTACACCTTC
TRBV19	.	14	TRBJ1-1	CASSIGHLNTEAFF	TGTGCCAGTAGTATTGGACACTTGAACACTGAAGCTTTCTTT
TRBV5-4	TRBD1	15	TRBJ2-1	CASSFDRGRYNEQFF	TGTGCCAGCAGCTTTGACAGGGGGCGATACAATGAGCAGTTCTTC
TRBV6-5	.	13	TRBJ1-1	CASSPRSGTEAFF	TGTGCCAGCAGCCCCCGCAGCGGCACTGAAGCTTTCTTT
TRBV5-4	.	13	TRBJ2-7	CASSSTGSYEQYF	TGTGCCAGCAGCTCAACAGGGTCCTACGAGCAGTACTTC
TRBV30	.	15	TRBJ2-5	CAWRWKGGPVETQYF	TGTGCCTGGAGGTGGAAGGGGGGGCCTGTCGAGACCCAGTACTTC
TRBV14	.	16	TRBJ1-1	CASSLWRDRSRTEAFF	TGTGCCAGCAGCCTCTGGAGGGACCGAAGTAGAACTGAAGCTTTCTTT
TRBV5-1	.	13	TRBJ1-1	CASSFAAGTEAFF	TGCGCCAGCAGCTTTGCGGCGGGCACTGAAGCTTTCTTT
TRBV10-2	.	16	TRBJ2-7	CASSESTRMLPYEQYF	TGCGCCAGCAGTGAGTCCACGAGGATGCTTCCCTACGAGCAGTACTTC
TRBV5-6	.	13	TRBJ2-1	CASSLRAKGGQFF	TGTGCCAGCAGCTTAAGAGCGAAAGGGGGGCAGTTCTTC
TRBV18	TRBD1	16	TRBJ1-2	CASSPTSDRAGYGYTF	TGTGCCAGCTCCCCCACCTCCGACAGGGCCGGCTATGGCTACACCTTC
TRBV6-5	TRBD1	16	TRBJ1-2	CASSYSGTGQDYGYTF	TGTGCCAGCAGTTACTCCGGGACAGGGCAGGACTATGGCTACACCTTC
TRBV15	.	16	TRBJ1-2	CATSRDEIGQLYGYTF	TGTGCCACCAGCAGAGATGAAATAGGACAGCTCTATGGCTACACCTTC
TRBV6-1	.	13	TRBJ1-5	CASRQGVDQPQHF	TGTGCCAGCAGACAGGGTGTGGATCAGCCCCAGCATTTT
TRBV7-2	TRBD1	15	TRBJ1-2	CASSLGTGRTYGYTF	TGTGCCAGCAGCTTAGGGACAGGGCGGACCTATGGCTACACCTTC
TRBV29-1	TRBD2	14	TRBJ2-3	CSVITSGGANRQYF	TGCAGCGTGATCACTAGCGGGGGGGCGAATAGGCAGTATTTT
TRBV9	TRBD2	16	TRBJ2-3	CASSIGLAGGMDTQYF	TGTGCCAGCAGCATCGGACTAGCGGGAGGTATGGATACGCAGTATTTT
TRBV30	TRBD1	15	TRBJ1-2	CASSGTAIPNYGYTF	TGTGCCTCCTCCGGGACAGCCATTCCTAACTATGGCTACACCTTC
TRBV30	TRBD2	14	TRBJ2-1	CAWSVMGGPGEQFF	TGTGCCTGGAGTGTTATGGGAGGGCCCGGGGAGCAGTTCTTC
TRBV2	.	15	TRBJ1-2	CASSEENSPNYGYTF	TGTGCCAGCAGTGAAGAAAACAGTCCTAACTATGGCTACACCTTC
TRBV19	.	13	TRBJ1-2	CASSIRGAEGYTF	TGTGCCAGTAGTATAAGGGGCGCGGAGGGCTACACCTTC
TRBV7-9	.	15	TRBJ1-1	CASSLAGGDGTEAFF	TGTGCCAGCAGCTTAGCAGGAGGGGACGGGACTGAAGCTTTCTTT
TRBV6-1	.	11	TRBJ1-1	CATEEGTEAFF	TGTGCCACCGAAGAGGGCACTGAAGCTTTCTTT
TRBV5-1	TRBD2	15	TRBJ2-5	CASTEVAGVGETQYF	TGCGCCAGCACCGAGGTAGCGGGAGTGGGGGAGACCCAGTACTTC
TRBV28	.	14	TRBJ1-2	CASSGAANNYGYTF	TGTGCCAGCAGTGGGGCAGCGAATAACTATGGCTACACCTTC
TRBV19	.	14	TRBJ1-1	CASSIGLGNTEAFF	TGTGCCAGTAGTATAGGTCTCGGGAACACTGAAGCTTTCTTT
TRBV25-1	TRBD2	14	TRBJ2-2	CASGGGPDTGELFF	TGTGCCAGCGGCGGGGGGCCCGACACCGGGGAGCTGTTTTTT
TRBV15	TRBD1	16	TRBJ1-5	CATSVLDRGNNQPQHF	TGTGCCACCAGCGTGCTCGACAGGGGGAACAATCAGCCCCAGCATTTT
TRBV9	.	11	TRBJ2-1	CASSGVDEQFF	TGTGCCAGCAGCGGAGTAGATGAGCAGTTCTTC
TRBV6-1	TRBD1	16	TRBJ1-2	CASSALRGQGDYGYTF	TGTGCCAGCAGTGCCCTAAGGGGACAGGGCGACTATGGCTACACCTTC
TRBV30	TRBD2	16	TRBJ2-7	CAWSAPTSGRAYEQYF	TGTGCCTGGAGTGCGCCGACTAGCGGGAGGGCCTACGAGCAGTACTTC
TRBV5-1	TRBD2	15	TRBJ2-5	CASSFTSGTGETQYF	TGCGCCAGCAGCTTTACTAGCGGGACTGGAGAGACCCAGTACTTC
TRBV6-5	TRBD2	16	TRBJ2-6	CASSFGLVSGANVLTF	TGTGCCAGCAGTTTTGGACTAGTATCTGGGGCCAACGTCCTGACTTTC
TRBV5-6	TRBD1	14	TRBJ1-1	CASSLQGGNTEAFF	TGTGCCAGCAGCCTCCAGGGGGGAAACACTGAAGCTTTCTTT
TRBV5-6	TRBD2	17	TRBJ2-7	CASSSRTSGRNRDEQYF	TGTGCCAGCAGCTCCCGGACTAGCGGGAGGAATAGGGACGAGCAGTACTTC
TRBV19	.	11	TRBJ2-2	CASRRTGELFF	TGTGCCAGTAGGCGCACCGGGGAGCTGTTTTTT
TRBV13	.	13	TRBJ1-1	CASSLQANTEAFF	TGTGCCAGCAGCTTACAAGCGAACACTGAAGCTTTCTTT
TRBV4-1	.	16	TRBJ2-1	CASSTPRGALGDEQFF	TGCGCCAGCAGCACTCCCCGGGGGGCCCTCGGCGATGAGCAGTTCTTC
TRBV5-1	.	17	TRBJ2-3	CASSQGHVAASTDTQYF	TGCGCCAGCAGCCAGGGCCATGTAGCGGCTAGCACAGATACGCAGTATTTT
TRBV6-6	.	14	TRBJ2-5	CATKPPLREETQYF	TGTGCCACTAAACCACCATTGAGAGAGGAGACCCAGTACTTC